The present T cell receptor beta chain was sequenced within a study of blood T cell repertoires in COVID-19 (TCRdb year 2020). With regard to the full study: Samples covering the acute and convalescent phases of COVID-19 were provided by collaborators in the United States, Italy and Spain. Subjects who had been exposed to COVID-19, were actively infected with it, or had recovered from it provided the deeply sampled blood TCRbeta repertoires that made up the dataset. Samples were obtained from the ongoing ImmuneRACE study (first 160 participants) and from 1,254 subjects provided by 6 global collaborators. A freely available public database, intended as a resource for researchers studying the immune response to SARS-CoV-2, is where the repertoires were released. Nearly every sample came with metadata listing a de-identified subject ID, COVID-19 status, age in years and sex. The material from the prospective study consisted of cDNA or gDNA derived from T cells, B-cell-depleted T cells, or PBMCs. HLA class I and class II types, where available, came from metadata supplied by the sample provider rather than from assay-based typing.

This clone was detected only a few times. Its cognate antigen has yet to be identified. Within one base of it there is no much larger clone, and no base qualities were kept. On the study overall, not on this receptor specifically: The amount of clinical and demographic metadata varied by source and participant and was provided uncurated.

TCRbeta CDR3 regions were amplified from genomic DNA by means of the immunoSEQ Assay, a bias-controlled multiplex PCR. Under the source paper's analysis protocol: Within the assay, amplification of reference gene primers was used to estimate how many nucleated cells each sample contained. Sequence reads were collapsed and filtered to measure the absolute abundance of every unique TCRbeta CDR3 rearrangement. Productive Simpson clonality was computed per sample as the square root of Simpson's diversity index over productive rearrangements. TCRdb limited this immuneACCESS table to in-frame rearrangements with V and J called. A share of clones is missing; checked studies link under half to unresolved V genes, and the rest is unexplained. V, J and clone size derive from that table, while D and trimming were established from the DNA sequence. This sample holds just over 150,000 clones; approximately 82% were observed only once. 9% to 10% of the sample is taken by the ten largest.

Trimming removed 2 bases from V and 2 bases from J, leaving 13 bases between the germline ends. For CDR1 and CDR2, the germline V gene lists KGHSY and FQNENV. The CDR3 spans 15 residues, from the cysteine through the phenylalanine. Just the 45-base CDR3 DNA is kept, in frame starting at base 1. The collaborating institutions used their own protocols to collect whole blood in K2EDTA tubes. For TCRbeta analysis, collaborator samples were shipped as frozen whole blood, as isolated PBMCs, or as DNA extracted from either sample type. Sequencing used peripheral blood. The sequence was collected from a woman aged 45 to 65 with acute or convalescent COVID-19. The chain couples TRBV16 to TRBJ2-7; TRBD2 is a possible D gene, resting on 6 matching bases. The bases are TGTGCCAGCAGCCAAGTAGGAGGGGATCCCTACGAGCAGTACTTC. It translates as CASSQVGGDPYEQYF.